The TCR beta chain under discussion was sequenced for a study of cytomegalovirus exposure and HLA in healthy donors. Study outcomes and limitations: Published work reported that the classifier diagnosed cytomegalovirus status with high specificity and sensitivity. Later analysis found that TCR beta chains associated with HLA were more clonally expanded than other, equally common chains. 16,951 TCR beta sequences were associated with HLA alleles at 0.05 false discovery rate in a later analysis.

As for this clone: Antigen specificity is unknown. At one of its ends the junction is not consistent with the germline gene, which may arise from a read error.

Germline V gene data show CDR1 as SGHTA and CDR2 as FQGTGA. The CDR3 totals 14 residues. PCR used 60 Vbeta primers and 13 Jbeta primers. In the original analysis: Unique TCR beta chains numbered about 72 million in a later analysis, with around 10 million shared. Method: immunoSEQ multiplex PCR; TCRdb's copy keeps in-frame clones and lacks some. V and J calls and clone size follow that table, whereas D and trimming were derived from the DNA. This sample contains around 100,000 clones. This receptor was obtained from a man aged 40-49 years in good health and CMV-seropositive. What was sequenced was PBMCs. The rearrangement joins TRBV7-3 to TRBJ2-1; 7 bases align to TRBD2. The CDR3 sequence: CASSLTGTNNEQFF. The CDR3 DNA is TGTGCCAGCAGCCTAACCGGGACTAACAATGAGCAGTTCTTC.